Listed below are T cell receptor beta chains from one sample, sequenced in a study of blood T cell repertoires in COVID-19. This table comes from immunoSEQ multiplex PCR, and its TCRdb copy is limited to in-frame clones, with some not included. The sample has around 140,000 clones, about three quarters seen once. The sample consisted of peripheral blood. These receptors were taken from a woman in her forties or fifties with active or convalescent COVID-19. CDR3s include the opening cysteine and the closing phenylalanine or tryptophan. D genes are given only for firm matches. Clone size is shown for a subset of rows, as once, few, many or a class of expanded clone.

>NA|TRBJ1-1|TRBV20-1|TRBD1
TGCAGTGCTAGTACTACCGGGACAGGGGGCTTTCGGGCTTCTAGGAACACTGAAGCTTTCTTT
CSASTTGTGGFRASRNTEAFF
>NA|TRBJ1-2|TRBV29-1|NA
TGCAGCCGGGGGGTTTCCAGTTGG
CSRGVSSW
>NA|TRBJ2-7|TRBV7-2|NA
TGTGCCACCACTTTCGGGGAAGGGACCTACGAGCAGTACTTC
CATTFGEGTYEQYF
>NA|TRBJ1-5|TRBV20-1|TRBD1
TGCAGTGCTAGTGGACAGGGCGATCAGCCCCAGCATTTT
CSASGQGDQPQHF
>NA|TRBJ2-7|TRBV7-3|NA
TGTGCCAGCAGCTTACGAGGGTCCTACGAGCAGTACTTC
CASSLRGSYEQYF
>NA|TRBJ2-3|TRBV3-1/TRBV3-2|NA
TGTGCCAGCAGCCAGATACAGGGCGTATCGGATACGCAGTATTTT
CASSQIQGVSDTQYF
>NA|TRBJ1-1|TRBV19|TRBD1
TGTGCCAGTAGAGGACAGGGGGCGGCTGAAGCTTTCTTT
CASRGQGAAEAFF
>NA|TRBJ2-1|TRBV5-6|TRBD1
TGTGCCAGCAGCCCCGGGACAGGGGGGATCAATGAGCAGTTCTTC
CASSPGTGGINEQFF
>NA|TRBJ1-1|TRBV28|TRBD1
TGTGCCAGCAGTCTTCGGACAGGGGAGTCTGAAGCTTTCTTT
CASSLRTGESEAFF
>NA|TRBJ2-7|TRBV18|TRBD1
TGTGCCAGCTCACCACTCCAGGGGGCACGGACCTACGAGCAGTACTTC
CASSPLQGARTYEQYF
>NA|TRBJ1-2|TRBV6-2/TRBV6-3|TRBD1
TGTGCCAGCAGTACCCGACAGGGACAGTATGGCTACACCTTC
CASSTRQGQYGYTF
>NA|TRBJ1-1|TRBV5-1|NA
TGCGCCAGCAGCTTGCGACAGGAGTCTGAAGCTTTCTTT
CASSLRQESEAFF
>NA|TRBJ2-4|TRBV2|TRBD2
TGTGCCAGCAGTGGTCCAGCGGGAGTAAAAAACATTCAGTACTTC
CASSGPAGVKNIQYF
>few|TRBJ2-3|TRBV9|TRBD1
TGTGCCAGCAGCGCCAGGACAGGCTCCACAGATACGCAGTATTTT
CASSARTGSTDTQYF
>NA|TRBJ1-1|TRBV5-1|TRBD1
TGCGCCAGCAGTTTAGATCACAGGGGGCTGAACACTGAAGCTTTCTTT
CASSLDHRGLNTEAFF
>NA|TRBJ1-6|TRBV19|TRBD1
TGTGCCAGTGGGATCAAGGGGGCAGGTTCACCCCTCCACTTT
CASGIKGAGSPLHF
>NA|TRBJ1-2|TRBV7-9|NA
TGTGCCAGCAGCCCCCGAGAGGGCTTAGGTGGCTACACCTTC
CASSPREGLGGYTF
>NA|TRBJ2-5|TRBV2|TRBD2
TGTGCCAGCAGGCGGGGACTAGCGGGGGCTCCAGAGACCCAGTACTTC
CASRRGLAGAPETQYF
>NA|TRBJ2-7|TRBV5-1|TRBD2
TGCGCCAGCCAGAGCCCGACTAGCTCCAGCGGGAAGCAGTACTTC
CASQSPTSSSGKQYF
>once|TRBJ1-2|TRBV18|TRBD1
TGTGCCAGCTCACCGGGACAGGGGACCTATGGCTACACCTTC
CASSPGQGTYGYTF
>NA|TRBJ1-2|TRBV28|TRBD1
TGTGCCAGCAGCGGACAGGTCTATGGCTACACCTTC
CASSGQVYGYTF
>once|TRBJ2-1|TRBV7-6|TRBD2
TGTGCCAGCAGCCTGGCGACGGATAGCGGGAGTATGTACAATGAGCAGTTCTTC
CASSLATDSGSMYNEQFF
>NA|TRBJ2-1|TRBV5-6|TRBD1
TGTGCCAGCAGCTTTGACAGGGGTATTGATTCCTACAATGAGCAGTTCTTC
CASSFDRGIDSYNEQFF
>NA|TRBJ2-2|TRBV3-1/TRBV3-2|NA
TGTGCCAGCAGCCAAGATACAGGAATCCCCGGGGAGCTGTTTTTT
CASSQDTGIPGELFF
>few|TRBJ1-3|TRBV7-8|NA
TGTGCCAGCAGTCATCGCAGGGCTACAGGAAACACCATATATTTT
CASSHRRATGNTIYF
>few|TRBJ2-1|TRBV9|NA
TGTGCCAGCAGCCCCCACGGGGGTGAGCAGTTCTTC
CASSPHGGEQFF
>NA|TRBJ2-7|TRBV3-1/TRBV3-2|TRBD1
TGTGCCAGCAGTCCCAGGGGGCGCACAATGGACGAGCAGTACTTC
CASSPRGRTMDEQYF
>NA|TRBJ1-2|TRBV28|NA
TGTGCCAGCAGCCGTCAGGGCAGCCCTCTTTTTGGCTACACCTTC
CASSRQGSPLFGYTF
>NA|TRBJ1-3|TRBV27|NA
TGTGCCAGCAGTTTAAACGGGGGAAACACCATATATTTT
CASSLNGGNTIYF
>NA|TRBJ1-3|TRBV4-3|NA
TGCGCCAGCAGCCAAGTTAAAGCCACTGGAAACACCATATATTTT
CASSQVKATGNTIYF
>NA|TRBJ1-5|TRBV5-6|NA
TGTGCCAGCAGCCTCCCGAATCAGCCCCAGCATTTT
CASSLPNQPQHF
>NA|TRBJ2-5|TRBV6-5|NA
TGTGCCAGCAGTTACCGCCAGTACCAAGAGACCCAGTACTTC
CASSYRQYQETQYF
>NA|TRBJ2-2|TRBV7-9|NA
TGTGCCAGCAGCGCCCTCGGGTTGGGCACCGGGGAGCTGTTTTTT
CASSALGLGTGELFF
>NA|TRBJ1-6|TRBV5-1|TRBD1
TGCGCCAGCAGCTGGGGACAGGGAATAAATTCACCCCTCCACTTT
CASSWGQGINSPLHF
>NA|TRBJ2-3|TRBV6-2/TRBV6-3|NA
TGTGCCAGCAGTTACTCGACCAGTGGACTCACAGATACGCAGTATTTT
CASSYSTSGLTDTQYF
>NA|TRBJ2-1|TRBV11-2|TRBD2
TGTGCCAGCAGCTTAGATCTTCGGGAGGGCTACAATGAGCAGTTCTTC
CASSLDLREGYNEQFF